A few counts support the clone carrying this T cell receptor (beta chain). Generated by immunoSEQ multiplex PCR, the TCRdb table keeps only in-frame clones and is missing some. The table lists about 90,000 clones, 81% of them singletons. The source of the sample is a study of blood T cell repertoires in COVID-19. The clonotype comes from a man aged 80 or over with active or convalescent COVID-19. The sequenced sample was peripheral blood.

CDR3 bases: TGTGCCAGCAGCTTAAGGGGGGGAACCGCCTCCCATATCGACACCTTC. Amino acid sequence: CASSLRGGTASHIDTF. The chain couples TRBV7-2 to TRBJ1-2; a weak D match, TRBD1 (6 bases). The CDR3 runs 16 residues. Germline V gene lookup returns CDR1 SGHTA and CDR2 FQGNSA. V was cut by 2 bases and J by 12 bases, with 25 bases left in between.